Listed here are 32 T cell receptor beta chains from one sample, sequenced in a study of T cells in Graves' hyperthyroidism and ophthalmopathy. TCR beta CDR3 region amplification was performed from RNA transcripts. A set of HTBI primers served as the primers for a first-round RT-PCR of the TCR CDR3. TCRdb reprocessed the multiplex PCR reads with MiXCR, giving one entry per CDR3 protein. The table lists 500,000 to 600,000 distinct CDR3 sequences, about 45% of them singletons. The sequenced sample was peripheral blood or thyroid tissue (not recorded which). The receptors here all came from an adult woman with Graves' disease, either hyperthyroidism or ophthalmopathy (not recorded which).

On this clonotype itself: The junction does not match germline at one end; this may be a read error. The chain uses TRBV7-9 and TRBJ2-5, with 8 nucleotides matching TRBD1. The CDR3 spans 13 residues. Germline V lookup: CDR1 SEHNR, CDR2 FQNEAQ (reference sequence). The CDR3 sequence: CASRLSPTGDPCF. DNA for the CDR3: TGTGCCAGCAGGTTATCCCCGACAGGGGACCCCTGTTTC.

This clonotype was seen at least ten times. The chain links TRBV6-1 to TRBJ2-7, with TRBD1 identical over 10 bases. After removal of 5 bases from V and 6 bases from J, the junction contained 13 bases not matched to a gene. From germline, CDR1 is MNHNS and CDR2 SASEGT. This CDR3 region has 16 residues. The CDR3 coding sequence is TGTGCCAGCAGTAGCACGCCCCCGGGACAGGGGTCCGAGCAGTACTTC. This sequence encodes CASSSTPPGQGSEQYF.

This clonotype has at least ten counts. The rearrangement uses TRBV27 and TRBJ1-6, with D maybe TRBD1 (5 bases). CDR3 length: 14 amino acids. CDR1 and CDR2 (germline): MNHEY, SMNVEV (reference sequence). Trimming pared 3 bases from V and 6 bases from J, leaving 9 bases between. DNA for the CDR3: TGTGCCAGCAGTTTTATAGGGGCTAATTCACCCCTCCACTTT. Residues: CASSFIGANSPLHF.

The chain joins TRBV3-1 to TRBJ1-6, with no clear D. Deletions cut 3 bases from V and 7 bases from J, with 7 bases between. This CDR3 spans 13 amino acids. Germline CDR1 is LGHDT and CDR2 is YNNKEL (reference sequence). Written as DNA, the CDR3 is TGTGCCAGCAGCCACGGAGGAAATTCACCCCTCCACTTT. This encodes CASSHGGNSPLHF.

Many counts were recorded for this clonotype. The V gene is TRBV29-1, the J gene TRBJ2-5, with D maybe TRBD2 (6 bases). Per germline, CDR1 SQVTM and CDR2 ANQGSEA. The CDR3 runs 12 residues. V was shortened by 3 bases and J by 6 bases, with 11 bases between the two germline ends. CDR3 sequence (DNA): TGCAGCGTTGAGGAGGCGGGGAAGACCCAGTACTTC. As protein: CSVEEAGKTQYF.

This clonotype was found many times. The chain has TRBV4-2 and TRBJ2-7; 7 bases match TRBD1. Germline trimming cut 0 bases from V and 7 bases from J; bases unmatched to any gene: 12. CDR3 size: 16 residues. In germline, CDR1 is LGHNA, CDR2 YNFKEQ. CDR3 region: CASSQELDRTPVEQYF. The CDR3 DNA reads TGTGCCAGCAGCCAAGAGTTGGACAGGACACCGGTGGAGCAGTACTTC.

The chain is built from TRBV9 and TRBJ2-7; possible D gene TRBD2, 6 bases. The CDR3 totals 15 residues. Looked up from germline, CDR1 is SGDLS and CDR2 is YYNGEE. V was shortened by 3 bases and J by 7 bases, with 20 bases between the two germline ends. CDR3 in DNA: TGTGCCAGCAGCGCTGCGGGGAGTCGGACCGGGGAGCAGTACTTC. Translated, it gives CASSAAGSRTGEQYF.

Only one count was recorded for this clonotype. The V and J genes are TRBV7-3 and TRBJ2-1; D unresolved. The length of the CDR3 is 13 residues. Germline values: CDR1 SGHTA, CDR2 FQGTGA. V lost 2 bases and J lost 9, with 11 bases in between. In DNA, the CDR3 is TGTGCCAGCAGCTTAGGTAGCTCCCCTGAGCAGTTCTTC. Protein sequence: CASSLGSSPEQFF.

This clonotype was observed a single time. V usage is TRBV10-3 and J usage is TRBJ1-2; 7 bases are a match to TRBD1. Germline CDR1 is ENHRY and CDR2 is SYGVKD. The CDR3 extends over 15 amino acids. Trimming cost V 4 bases and J 7 bases; bases outside gene matches: 12. The CDR3 spells CAISGVGTEESGYTF. CDR3 coding DNA: TGTGCCATCAGTGGCGTTGGGACAGAGGAAAGTGGCTACACCTTC.

Of note for this clonotype: This may arise from a read error, as a much more abundant clone is one base away. V and J are TRBV28 and TRBJ1-5, with 8 bases lining up with TRBD1. The germline V gene encodes CDR1 MDHEN and CDR2 SYDVKM. The CDR3 covers 14 residues. CDR3 in DNA: TGTGCCAACAGTTTCCGACAGGGGACTCAGCCCCAGCATTTT. Translated, it gives CANSFRQGTQPQHF.

As to this clonotype: This may arise from a read error, as a much more abundant clone is one base away. The chain has TRBV5-1 and TRBJ2-2; 9 positions match TRBD2. The CDR3 extends over 17 amino acids. Germline V lookup: CDR1 SGHRS, CDR2 YFSETQ. This CDR3 reads CANSLEVGVAGAGELFF. In DNA, the CDR3 is TGCGCCAACAGCTTGGAAGTAGGGGTAGCGGGAGCCGGGGAGCTGTTTTTT. The entire variable domain, with the rest obtained from reference TRBV5-1 and TRBJ2-2, is as follows: KAGVTQTPRYLIKTRGQQVTLSCSPISGHRSVSWYQQTPGQGLQFLFEYFSETQRNKGNFPGRFSGRQFSNSRSEMNVSTLELGDSALYLCANSLEVGVAGAGELFFGEGSRLTVL.

The sample holds many counts of this clonotype. The chain links TRBV11-2 to TRBJ2-5, with D perhaps given as TRBD1 or TRBD2 (5 bases each). The CDR3 has 14 residues. The V gene lost 6 bases and the J gene lost 3 bases, with 14 bases spanning the gap. Germline values: CDR1 SGHAT, CDR2 FQNNGV. The CDR3 loop reads CASSITGTEETQYF. The DNA for the CDR3 is TGTGCCAGCAGTATAACCGGGACGGAAGAGACCCAGTACTTC.

The V call is TRBV29-1, the J call TRBJ1-2, with D perhaps matching TRBD1 (5 bases). Germline CDR1 reads SQVTM; CDR2 reads ANQGSEA. Between the trimmed V and J ends, which lost 4 bases and 4 bases, there was a span of 13 bases. CDR3 size: 13 residues. The CDR3, as DNA: TGCAGCGTTGGCGGGCAGGGAGGCTATGGCTACACCTTC. This codes for CSVGGQGGYGYTF.

This chain links TRBV29-1 with TRBJ2-5; 10 nucleotides agree with TRBD1. Germline V gene data show CDR1 as SQVTM and CDR2 as ANQGSEA. Trimming at V came to 7 bases and at J to 4 bases, leaving 0 bases not matched to a gene. This CDR3 region has 11 residues. The CDR3 spells CSGQGAETQYF. The DNA for the CDR3 is TGCAGCGGACAGGGGGCAGAGACCCAGTACTTC.

This CDR3 reads CAISESPDRAYGYTF. CDR3 coding DNA: TGTGCCATCAGTGAGTCGCCGGACAGAGCCTACGGCTACACCTTC. J is TRBJ1-2 and V is TRBV10-3; possible D gene TRBD1, 6 bases. Germline V gives CDR1 ENHRY, CDR2 SYGVKD. V was pared by 0 bases and J by 8 bases, with 16 bases between. The CDR3 is 15 amino acids.

There are many counts of this clonotype. The genes are TRBV10-3 and TRBJ1-5; D is uncertain. Deletions cut 10 bases from V and 0 bases from J, with 7 bases between. Germline V CDR1 and CDR2: ENHRY, SYGVKD. The CDR3 spans 12 residues. The CDR3 protein is CATSISNQPQHF. The DNA of the CDR3 is TGTGCCACCTCTATTAGCAATCAGCCCCAGCATTTT.

The chain combines TRBV7-2 with TRBJ1-3; D is unclear. V dropped 6 bases and J dropped 3 bases, with 12 bases sitting between them. Looked up from germline, CDR1 is SGHTA and CDR2 is FQGNSA. The CDR3 runs 14 residues. Here the CDR3 DNA reads TGTGCCAGCAGGTCAGACCTCGTTGGAAACACCATATATTTT. Encoded protein: CASRSDLVGNTIYF.

This clonotype was recorded at least ten times. The V and J genes are TRBV7-9 and TRBJ2-5; TRBD2 matches at 7 bases. Looked up from germline, CDR1 is SEHNR and CDR2 is FQNEAQ (reference sequence). V lost 5 bases and J lost 7; bases outside the gene matches: 13. The CDR3 extends over 15 amino acids. The DNA for the CDR3 is TGTGCCAGCAGCCAAGCGGGGCAAACTGAGGGGACCCAGTACTTC. Protein: CASSQAGQTEGTQYF.

The gene calls are TRBV24-1 and TRBJ2-5, with 9 nucleotides matching TRBD2. Germline values: CDR1 KGHDR, CDR2 SFDVKD. The CDR3 length is 17 residues. V shed 5 bases and J 2 bases; nucleotides not matched to a gene: 11. The CDR3 sequence: CATSGKGLADLQETQYF. As DNA, the CDR3 is TGTGCCACCAGTGGGAAGGGACTAGCAGACCTTCAAGAGACCCAGTACTTC.

This clonotype was seen repeatedly, ten times or more. The chain uses TRBV25-1 and TRBJ1-1, with 7 bases lining up with TRBD1. V was pared by 4 bases and J by 5 bases, with 10 bases of the junction left unmatched. The germline CDR1 and CDR2 sequences are MGHDK and SYGVNS. CDR3 length equals 15 residues. The CDR3 DNA is TGTGCCAGCAGTGCGGGGACAGCCTGGGGAACTGAAGCTTTCTTT. Protein sequence: CASSAGTAWGTEAFF.

The rearrangement uses TRBV2 and TRBJ1-2; the match to TRBD1 covers 8 bases. With 6 bases clipped from V and 6 bases from J, the junction kept 12 bases outside the gene matches. CDR3 length equals 15 residues. Germline CDR1 is SNHLY and CDR2 is FYNNEI. Here the CDR3 DNA reads TGTGCCAGCAGCGCGACGACCGGGACAGGAAATGGCTACACCTTC. It specifies CASSATTGTGNGYTF.

This clonotype showed up many times. The chain has TRBV19 and TRBJ2-7, with TRBD1 matching over 7 bases. With 5 bases clipped from V and 1 base from J, the junction kept 5 bases outside the gene matches. Germline V gene lookup returns CDR1 LNHDA and CDR2 SQIVND (reference sequence). CDR3 size: 14 residues. CDR3 amino acids: CASSPTGVSYEQYF. CDR3 DNA sequence: TGTGCCAGTAGTCCTACAGGGGTTTCCTACGAGCAGTACTTC.

The rearrangement joins TRBV20-1 to TRBJ2-1; D is ambiguous. Germline assignment: CDR1 DFQATT and CDR2 SNEGSKA (reference sequence). CDR3 size: 11 residues. The V gene lost 0 bases and the J gene lost 10 bases, with 7 bases spanning the gap. The CDR3 is CSARDGWEQFF. As DNA, the CDR3 is TGCAGTGCTAGAGATGGATGGGAGCAGTTCTTC.

This clonotype appeared many times. The genes are TRBV2 and TRBJ2-7; no reliable D call. The CDR3 sequence is 15 residues long. Germline V CDR1 and CDR2: SNHLY, FYNNEI. The germline V and J ends were trimmed by 4 bases and 6 bases, with 19 bases remaining between them. CDR3 in amino acids: CASSAPLLTLGEQYF. The CDR3 bases are TGTGCCAGCAGTGCCCCCTTACTAACACTGGGCGAGCAGTACTTC.

This chain joins TRBV2 and TRBJ2-5, with D possibly TRBD1 on 6 matching bases. Trimming cost V 6 bases and J 5 bases, with 19 bases left between them. The CDR3 consists of 15 residues. Germline values: CDR1 SNHLY, CDR2 FYNNEI. CDR3 residues: CASRENQGMMETQYF. DNA of the CDR3: TGTGCCAGCAGGGAGAACCAGGGGATGATGGAGACCCAGTACTTC.

The rearrangement joins TRBV30 to TRBJ1-6, with a possible D match to TRBD1 (6 bases). The germline V and J ends were trimmed by 5 bases and 9 bases, with 14 bases remaining between them. This CDR3 spans 13 amino acids. Germline CDR1 GTSNPN, CDR2 SVGIG (reference sequence). The CDR3 spells CAWARTVSSPLHF. The CDR3 coding sequence is TGTGCCTGGGCAAGGACAGTGTCTTCACCCCTCCACTTT.

V and J are TRBV11-2 and TRBJ2-5, with TRBD1 matching 7 bases. The CDR3 runs to 15 residues. With V trimmed by 5 bases and J by 2 bases, 8 bases remained unmatched. Germline CDR1 reads SGHAT; CDR2 reads FQNNGV. CDR3 nucleotides: TGTGCCAGCAGCCCTATGGGACAGATTCAAGAGACCCAGTACTTC. As protein: CASSPMGQIQETQYF.

V is TRBV15 and J is TRBJ2-7; D not resolved. Germline CDR1 reads LNHNV; CDR2 reads YYDKDF (reference sequence). The CDR3 loop spans 14 amino acids. V shed 3 bases and J shed 2 bases, with 11 bases lying between them. Here the CDR3 DNA reads TGTGCCACCAGCAGGGTGACGTTCGCCTACGAGCAGTACTTC. Its translation: CATSRVTFAYEQYF.

The V call is TRBV9, the J call TRBJ1-1; D ambiguous. CDR3 size: 13 residues. Germline-derived CDR1 and CDR2 are SGDLS and YYNGEE. The V end was cut by 3 bases, the J end by 1 base, with 7 bases between. CDR3 in amino acids: CASSEITNTEAFF. CDR3 nucleotides: TGTGCCAGCAGCGAAATAACGAACACTGAAGCTTTCTTT. Full variable domain (outside the CDR3, taken from reference TRBV9 and TRBJ1-1): DSGVTQTPKHLITATGQRVTLRCSPRSGDLSVYWYQQSLDQGLQFLIQYYNGEERAKGNILERFSAQQFPDLHSELNLSSLELGDSALYFCASSEITNTEAFFGQGTRLTVV.

The chain couples TRBV5-1 to TRBJ2-7; 8 nucleotides line up with TRBD1. Germline loops: CDR1 SGHRS, CDR2 YFSETQ. This CDR3 spans 18 amino acids. J lost 2 bases, V lost 0 bases, and 13 bases had no gene match. The CDR3 here is CASSLAFRPGTGTYEQYF. In nucleotides, the CDR3 is TGCGCCAGCAGCTTGGCCTTTCGCCCGGGGACAGGTACCTACGAGCAGTACTTC. Drawing the rest from reference TRBV5-1 and TRBJ2-7, the complete variable domain is KAGVTQTPRYLIKTRGQQVTLSCSPISGHRSVSWYQQTPGQGLQFLFEYFSETQRNKGNFPGRFSGRQFSNSRSEMNVSTLELGDSALYLCASSLAFRPGTGTYEQYFGPGTRLTVT.

The V gene is TRBV15, the J gene TRBJ1-6, with TRBD1 identical over 7 bases. Germline-derived CDR1 and CDR2 are LNHNV and YYDKDF (reference sequence). The CDR3 has 16 residues. The junction had 7 bases not matched to a gene; V was cut back by 3 bases and J by 5 bases. CDR3 sequence: CATSSAGTVDNSPLHF. DNA for the CDR3: TGTGCCACCAGCAGCGCGGGGACAGTAGATAATTCACCCCTCCACTTT.

Only one count was recorded for this clonotype. V is TRBV7-9 and J is TRBJ1-2; D is perhaps TRBD1 (5 bases). CDR1 and CDR2 from the germline V gene are SEHNR and FQNEAQ (reference sequence). Trimming took off 3 bases at V and 0 bases at J, with 11 bases between the two ends. The CDR3 runs 15 residues. The CDR3 protein is CASSFSGTANYGYTF. Here the CDR3 DNA reads TGTGCCAGCAGCTTCTCCGGGACGGCTAACTATGGCTACACCTTC.